This TCR beta chain was documented in a study of CD8+ T cells in alopecia areata. Study information: Tofacitinib was given for 6 to 18 months, then stopped for 6 months.

Unmatched junction bases numbered 0, after V lost 2 bases and J lost 2 bases. The CDR3 is made up of 13 amino acids. Germline CDR1 SQVTM, CDR2 ANQGSEA. As the sequencing template, cDNA was produced by extracting RNA and reverse transcribing it. TCRdb's table, derived via immunoSEQ multiplex PCR, lists solely in-frame clones and lacks some. The table includes 210,000 or so clones, roughly 66% detected once. Treatment noted: oral pan-JAK inhibitor, 5-10 mg twice daily. PBMCs were stained for CD3, CD4 and CD8, and CD4+ and CD8+ T cells were sorted. This clonotype was obtained from a human donor with alopecia areata. The rearrangement uses TRBV29-1 and TRBJ1-3; 7 bases are shared with TRBD1. Sample: CD4+ T cells sorted from blood, taken around week 42, from a patient treated with tofacitinib. The chain's CDR3 is CSVEQGAGNTIYF. The CDR3 DNA sequence: TGCAGCGTTGAACAGGGGGCTGGAAACACCATATATTTT.